Included here is one T cell receptor (beta chain) sequence, with context. Its antigen is still unknown. These data belong to a study of CD8 T cells in acute hepatitis C reinfection. Overall study findings and caveats: Bulk TCRbeta-only sequencing left public clonotype pairing undetermined. About a dozen public clonotypes were found regardless of outcome.

The method was immunoSEQ multiplex PCR; TCRdb's version includes in-frame clones alone and lacks a portion of them. The repertoire consists of 30,000 to 40,000 clones, with more than 75% occurring once and the leading ten covering less than 0.6%. V lost 0 bases and J 4 bases, leaving 13 bases between the germline ends. CDR3 length equals 15 residues. Germline values: CDR1 LGHNA, CDR2 YNFKEQ. Time point specified: naive CD8 control sorted from an acute-time-point sample. The material sequenced was naive CD8+ T cells from PBMCs. This rearrangement joins TRBV4-2 to TRBJ2-7; a possible D gene is TRBD1 (5 bases). This sequence originates from a man aged 25-45 years with chronic hepatitis C. The DNA for the CDR3 is TGTGCCAGCAGCCAAGATCGGTCTAGGGGTTACGAGCAGTACTTC. Translation: CASSQDRSRGYEQYF.